A selection of T cell receptor beta chains follows, all from one sample in a study of T cells in Graves' hyperthyroidism and ophthalmopathy. TCRdb independently ran MiXCR on the multiplex PCR reads; one entry per CDR3 protein. The sample lists 450,000 to 700,000 distinct CDR3 sequences, about 45% occurring once. The material sequenced was peripheral blood or thyroid tissue (not recorded which). These receptors originate from an adult woman with Graves' disease, either hyperthyroidism or ophthalmopathy (not recorded which). Both conserved end residues are part of each CDR3. D genes are given only for firm matches. Part of the rows lack a size; the others show once, few, many or a class for expanded clones.

TRBV7-9	TRBJ1-2	.	.	CASSARLPLDGYTF	TGTGCCAGCAGTGCGCGCCTACCTCTTGATGGCTACACCTTC
TRBV19	TRBJ1-5	many	TRBD1	CASTSIFRQGKDQPQHF	TGTGCCAGTACCTCGATCTTTAGACAGGGAAAAGATCAGCCCCAGCATTTT
TRBV5-6	TRBJ1-1	once	.	CASSLVAREGTEAFF	TGTGCCAGCAGCTTGGTTGCACGGGAAGGAACTGAAGCTTTCTTT
TRBV12-3/TRBV12-4	TRBJ2-2	many	TRBD1	CASSLDRGSTGELFF	TGTGCCAGCAGTTTGGACAGGGGTAGCACCGGGGAGCTGTTTTTT
TRBV4-3	TRBJ2-7	.	.	CASSQDAGRTREQYF	TGCGCCAGCAGCCAAGACGCCGGGCGAACTCGCGAGCAGTACTTC
TRBV25-1	TRBJ2-7	many	.	CATYRAHEQYF	TGTGCCACCTACAGGGCCCACGAGCAGTACTTC
TRBV28	TRBJ1-1	.	TRBD1	CASSLEGAMNTEAFF	TGTGCCAGCAGTTTAGAGGGGGCTATGAACACTGAAGCTTTCTTT
TRBV5-1	TRBJ1-1	many	.	CASSSSGLRTEAFF	TGCGCCAGCAGCTCCTCCGGGCTGCGCACTGAAGCTTTCTTT
TRBV2	TRBJ2-7	many	.	CASRDSGRAYEQYF	TGTGCCAGCAGGGATAGCGGAAGAGCCTACGAGCAGTACTTC
TRBV7-6	TRBJ2-7	many	.	CASSLGGAGDYEQYF	TGTGCCAGCAGCTTAGGGGGCGCAGGGGACTACGAGCAGTACTTC
TRBV20-1	TRBJ2-2	.	.	CSALLGTKAGELFF	TGCAGTGCACTACTCGGGACAAAGGCCGGGGAGCTGTTTTTT
TRBV29-1	TRBJ1-2	.	.	CSVLREPYGYTF	TGCAGCGTTCTCCGTGAACCCTATGGCTACACCTTC
TRBV5-1	TRBJ2-2	few	.	CASSLGRLNTGELFF	TGCGCCAGCAGCTTGGGGCGGCTGAACACCGGGGAGCTGTTTTTT
TRBV10-3	TRBJ1-3	.	TRBD1	CAIRPGQGPGNTIYF	TGTGCCATCAGGCCGGGACAGGGGCCCGGAAACACCATATATTTT
TRBV6-5	TRBJ1-2	many	TRBD1	CASIGTEHGYTF	TGTGCCAGCATCGGGACAGAACATGGCTACACCTTC
TRBV7-6	TRBJ2-7	many	.	CASSLILGYAEQYF	TGTGCCAGCAGCTTAATTCTGGGATATGCCGAGCAGTACTTC
TRBV15	TRBJ1-1	.	TRBD1	CATSRGDRGDTEAFF	TGTGCCACCAGCAGAGGGGACAGGGGGGACACTGAAGCTTTCTTT
TRBV7-9	TRBJ1-6	.	.	CASSLGPIWAPLHF	TGTGCCAGCAGCTTGGGACCCATCTGGGCACCCCTCCACTTT
TRBV7-9	TRBJ1-5	.	.	CASSLLWGRQETQHF	TGTGCCAGCAGCCTACTATGGGGTCGACAAGAGACCCAGCATTTT
TRBV14	TRBJ2-2	.	.	CASRYLLGYTGELFF	TGTGCCAGCAGATATCTACTGGGTTACACCGGGGAGCTGTTTTTT
TRBV5-5	TRBJ2-2	many	.	CASSLVAQGGTGELFF	TGTGCCAGCAGCTTGGTGGCGCAGGGGGGCACCGGGGAGCTGTTTTTT
TRBV7-8	TRBJ1-5	few	.	CASSREQGSQHF	TGTGCCAGCAGCCGAGAACAGGGTTCCCAGCATTTT
TRBV20-1	TRBJ2-5	.	.	CSASGDQETQYF	TGCAGTGCTAGTGGGGACCAAGAGACCCAGTACTTC
TRBV10-2	TRBJ2-7	.	TRBD1	CASKPGQGVGEQYF	TGCGCCAGCAAACCGGGACAGGGGGTGGGTGAGCAGTACTTC
TRBV4-1	TRBJ2-2	.	.	CASSQDFGSGTGELSW	.